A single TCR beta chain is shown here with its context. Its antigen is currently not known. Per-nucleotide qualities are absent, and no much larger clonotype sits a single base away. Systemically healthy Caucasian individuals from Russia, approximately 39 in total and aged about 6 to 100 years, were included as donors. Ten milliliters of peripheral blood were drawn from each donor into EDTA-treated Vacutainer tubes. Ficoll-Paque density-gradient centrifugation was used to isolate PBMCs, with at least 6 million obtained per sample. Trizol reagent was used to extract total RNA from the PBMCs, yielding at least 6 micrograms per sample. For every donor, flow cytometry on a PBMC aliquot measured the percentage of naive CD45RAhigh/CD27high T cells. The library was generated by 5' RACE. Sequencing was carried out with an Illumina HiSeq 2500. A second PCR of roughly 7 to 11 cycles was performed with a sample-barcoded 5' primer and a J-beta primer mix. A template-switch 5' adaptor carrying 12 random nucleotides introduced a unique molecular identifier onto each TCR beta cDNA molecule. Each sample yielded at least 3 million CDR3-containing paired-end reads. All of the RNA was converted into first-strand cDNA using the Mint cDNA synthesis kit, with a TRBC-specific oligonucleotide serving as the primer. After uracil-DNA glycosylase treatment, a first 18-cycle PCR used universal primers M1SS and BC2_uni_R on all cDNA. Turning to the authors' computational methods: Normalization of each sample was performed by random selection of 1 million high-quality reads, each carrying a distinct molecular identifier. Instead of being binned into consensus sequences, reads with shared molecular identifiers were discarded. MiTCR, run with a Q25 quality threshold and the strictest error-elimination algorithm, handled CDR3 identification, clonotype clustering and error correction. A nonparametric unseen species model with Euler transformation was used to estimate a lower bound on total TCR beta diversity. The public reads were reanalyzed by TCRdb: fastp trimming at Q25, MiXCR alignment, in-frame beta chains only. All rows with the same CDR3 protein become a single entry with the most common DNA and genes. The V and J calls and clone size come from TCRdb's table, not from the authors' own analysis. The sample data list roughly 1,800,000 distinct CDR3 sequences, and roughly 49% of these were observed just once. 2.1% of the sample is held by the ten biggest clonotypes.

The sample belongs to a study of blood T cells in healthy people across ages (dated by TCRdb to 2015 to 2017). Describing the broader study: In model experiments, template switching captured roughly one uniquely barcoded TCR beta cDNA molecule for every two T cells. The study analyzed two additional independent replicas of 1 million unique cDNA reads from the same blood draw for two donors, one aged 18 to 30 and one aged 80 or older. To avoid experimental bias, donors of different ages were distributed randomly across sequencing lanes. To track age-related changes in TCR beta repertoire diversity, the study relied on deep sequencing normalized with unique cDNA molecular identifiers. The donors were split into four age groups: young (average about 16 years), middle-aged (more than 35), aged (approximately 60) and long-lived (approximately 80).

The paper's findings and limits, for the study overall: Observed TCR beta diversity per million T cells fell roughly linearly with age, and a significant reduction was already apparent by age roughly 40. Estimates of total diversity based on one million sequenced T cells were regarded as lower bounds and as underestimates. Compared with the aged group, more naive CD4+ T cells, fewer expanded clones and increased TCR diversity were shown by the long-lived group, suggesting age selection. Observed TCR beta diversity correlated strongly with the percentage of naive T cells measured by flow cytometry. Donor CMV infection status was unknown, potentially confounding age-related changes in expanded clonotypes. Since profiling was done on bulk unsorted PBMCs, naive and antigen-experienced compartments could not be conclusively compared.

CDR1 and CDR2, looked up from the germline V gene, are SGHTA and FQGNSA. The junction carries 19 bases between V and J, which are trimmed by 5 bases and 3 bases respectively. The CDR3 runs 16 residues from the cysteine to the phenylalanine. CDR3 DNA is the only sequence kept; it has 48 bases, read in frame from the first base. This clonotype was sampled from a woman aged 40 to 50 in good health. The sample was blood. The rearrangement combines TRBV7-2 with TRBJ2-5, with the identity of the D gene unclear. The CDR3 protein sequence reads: CASSQRARTEKETQYF. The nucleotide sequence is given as TGTGCCAGCAGCCAGAGAGCAAGGACCGAGAAAGAGACCCAGTACTTC.